The 21 T cell receptor beta chains listed next were all sequenced from one sample in a study of T cells in Graves' hyperthyroidism and ophthalmopathy. It was RNA transcripts that yielded the amplified TCR beta CDR3 regions. Carried out on the TCR CDR3, a first-round RT-PCR used the HTBI primer set. TCRdb reprocessed the multiplex PCR reads with MiXCR, giving one entry per CDR3 protein. The sample lists 700,000 or so distinct CDR3 sequences, around 17% seen once, with around 7.7% in the top ten. The sample comprised blood. These receptors were obtained from a man aged 18 to 29 with Graves' hyperthyroidism.

This clonotype was picked up many times. The CDR3 sequence is CASSLSRRTGEGEQYF. CDR3 bases: TGTGCCAGCAGTTTATCTAGGAGGACAGGAGAGGGCGAGCAGTACTTC. The chain is built from TRBV27 and TRBJ2-7; 7 bases fit TRBD1. From germline, CDR1 is MNHEY and CDR2 SMNVEV (reference sequence). V was clipped by 0 bases and J by 6 bases; unmatched bases: 11. The CDR3 is made up of 16 amino acids.

The CDR3 here is CSVSHRNTEAFF. Here the CDR3 DNA reads TGCAGCGTCTCCCACCGGAACACTGAAGCTTTCTTT. The rearrangement links TRBV29-1 to TRBJ1-1, with D uncertain. The V gene lost 6 bases and the J gene lost 1 base, with 9 bases spanning the gap. This CDR3 has 12 amino acids. Germline CDR1 reads SQVTM; CDR2 reads ANQGSEA.

This clonotype was counted many times. The chain links TRBV20-1 to TRBJ2-2, with 10 bases matching TRBD2. Germline-derived CDR1 and CDR2 are DFQATT and SNEGSKA (reference sequence). The CDR3 has 15 amino acids. The J segment lost 6 bases and the V segment lost 2 bases, leaving 6 bases of the junction unmatched. This CDR3 is CSARTASGSSGELFF. As DNA, the CDR3 is TGCAGTGCTAGAACGGCTAGCGGGAGCTCCGGGGAGCTGTTTTTT.

Note on this clonotype: Germline and junction disagree at one end, which may indicate a read error. The chain joins TRBV5-1 to TRBJ2-1; TRBD2 aligns across 7 bases. Looked up from germline, CDR1 is SGHRS and CDR2 is YFSETQ. CDR3 length equals 12 residues. The CDR3 region has the DNA TGTGCCAGCAGCTTGGAGGGACTAGAGCAGTTCTTC. Protein sequence: CASSLEGLEQFF.

This clonotype occurred many times. This chain joins TRBV7-2 and TRBJ2-5; 7 bases are shared with TRBD1. V gave up 5 bases and J gave up 0 bases; unmatched junction bases: 6. CDR1 is SGHTA, CDR2 FQGNSA, per germline. The CDR3 covers 15 residues. The CDR3 DNA sequence: TGTGCCAGCAGCGTCAGGGACAGCCACCAAGAGACCCAGTACTTC. Translation gives CASSVRDSHQETQYF.

V is TRBV7-9 and J is TRBJ2-1, with D possibly matching TRBD2 (6 bases). Between the trimmed V and J ends, which lost 3 bases and 10 bases, there was a span of 19 bases. The CDR3 consists of 15 residues. The V gene's germline CDR1 is SEHNR and CDR2 FQNEAQ (reference sequence). The CDR3 nucleotides read TGTGCCAGCAGCTTTGTTGGGGAGGCGGCCCGGGAGCAGTTCTTC. Amino acid sequence: CASSFVGEAAREQFF.

The table lists this clonotype with many counts. The chain combines TRBV2 with TRBJ1-5; D is possibly TRBD1 (6 bases). This CDR3 spans 17 amino acids. Trimming shortened V by 1 base and J by 2 bases, and 15 bases separated the two germline ends. CDR1 is SNHLY, CDR2 FYNNEI, per germline. CDR3 bases: TGTGCCAGCAGTGAAGTTAGGAGGGACAAGGGCAATCAGCCCCAGCATTTT. Protein: CASSEVRRDKGNQPQHF.

The chain joins TRBV28 to TRBJ2-3; 7 bases fit TRBD2. CDR1 and CDR2 (germline): MDHEN, SYDVKM. V lost 4 bases, J lost 2 bases, and 9 bases stayed unmatched. This CDR3 spans 16 amino acids. Here the CDR3 DNA reads TGTGCCAGCAGTTGGATTCGGGGGGAGCCCACAGATACGCAGTATTTT. Translating gives CASSWIRGEPTDTQYF. Looking up the rest from reference TRBV28 and TRBJ2-3 gives the full variable domain: DVKVTQSSRYLVKRTGEKVFLECVQDMDHENMFWYRQDPGLGLRLIYFSYDVKMKEKGDIPEGYSVSREKKERFSLILESASTNQTSMYLCASSWIRGEPTDTQYFGPGTRLTVL.

The chain's CDR3 is CSVEDVIAGSYNEQFF. Written as DNA, the CDR3 is TGCAGCGTTGAAGACGTGATAGCGGGAAGCTACAATGAGCAGTTCTTC. V usage is TRBV29-1 and J usage is TRBJ2-1; the match to TRBD2 covers 8 bases. The V gene's germline CDR1 is SQVTM and CDR2 ANQGSEA. The ends lost 0 bases at V and 3 bases at J; junction bases unmatched: 7. The CDR3 is 16 amino acids.

This clonotype was observed at least ten times. The V and J genes are TRBV12-3 or TRBV12-4 and TRBJ2-5; TRBD2 matches 8 bases. The CDR3 has 14 amino acids. With V trimmed by 6 bases and J by 4 bases, 7 bases remained unmatched. CDR3 in DNA: TGTGCCAGCAGAGCGGGAGTTGCCCGAGAGACCCAGTACTTC. Translation: CASRAGVARETQYF.

There are many counts of this clonotype. The V and J genes are TRBV5-1 and TRBJ2-2, with D perhaps TRBD1 or TRBD2 (5 bases each). The length of the CDR3 is 16 residues. Germline V gives CDR1 SGHRS, CDR2 YFSETQ. The V end was cut by 4 bases, the J end by 5 bases, with 18 bases between. Here the CDR3 DNA reads TGCGCCAGCAGCCCCCGGGGCACCCCTCCAACCGGGGAGCTGTTTTTT. Translated, it gives CASSPRGTPPTGELFF.

This chain links TRBV5-1 with TRBJ2-7, with 9 bases lining up with TRBD2. Germline CDR1 SGHRS, CDR2 YFSETQ. The length of the CDR3 is 15 residues. V was pared by 2 bases and J by 0 bases, with 3 bases of the junction left unmatched. CDR3 sequence reads: CASSFNSGSSYEQYF. CDR3 sequence (DNA): TGCGCCAGCAGCTTTAATAGCGGGAGCTCCTACGAGCAGTACTTC.

The chain is built from TRBV5-1 and TRBJ2-1; 13 bases align to TRBD2. The CDR3 is made up of 15 amino acids. CDR1 SGHRS and CDR2 YFSETQ come from the germline V gene. V dropped 2 bases and J dropped 9; count of bases not matched to a gene: 5. The chain's CDR3 is CASSLLAGGTTEQFF. DNA for the CDR3: TGCGCCAGCAGCTTACTAGCGGGAGGGACAACTGAGCAGTTCTTC.

This clonotype showed up many times. The J gene is TRBJ1-1, the V gene TRBV28; D is unresolved. Germline values: CDR1 MDHEN, CDR2 SYDVKM. The CDR3 sequence is 13 residues long. V lost 3 bases and J 0 bases, leaving 5 bases between the germline ends. CDR3 in DNA: TGTGCCAGCAGTTTCTCGGTGAACACTGAAGCTTTCTTT. It codes for CASSFSVNTEAFF. Full variable domain (missing parts from reference TRBV28 and TRBJ1-1): DVKVTQSSRYLVKRTGEKVFLECVQDMDHENMFWYRQDPGLGLRLIYFSYDVKMKEKGDIPEGYSVSREKKERFSLILESASTNQTSMYLCASSFSVNTEAFFGQGTRLTVV.

The rearrangement uses TRBV9 and TRBJ2-7; D perhaps matches TRBD2 (5 bases). Germline V gene lookup returns CDR1 SGDLS and CDR2 YYNGEE. Deletions cut 3 bases from V and 6 bases from J, with 19 bases between. There are 15 residues in the CDR3. The CDR3 spells CASSASRRAEGEQYF. Written as DNA, the CDR3 is TGTGCCAGCAGCGCCTCTCGAAGGGCAGAGGGCGAGCAGTACTTC.

This clonotype was counted only a few times. The genes are TRBV20-1 and TRBJ1-5; no clear D. Deletions cut 3 bases from V and 0 bases from J, with 9 bases between. The CDR3 has 14 residues. The germline CDR1 and CDR2 sequences are DFQATT and SNEGSKA (reference sequence). CDR3 coding DNA: TGCAGTGCTAGGGCAAAGTATAGCAATCAGCCCCAGCATTTT. Translating it yields CSARAKYSNQPQHF.

In regard to this clonotype: A much larger clonotype is one base distant, so this may be a read error. The V and J genes are TRBV7-3 and TRBJ2-3; 10 bases fit TRBD2. Unmatched junction bases numbered 7, after V lost 2 bases and J lost 8 bases. The germline V gene has CDR1 SGHTA and CDR2 FQGTGA. This CDR3 region has 15 residues. CDR3 sequence: CASSLLAGAGGTQYF. The CDR3 DNA sequence: TGTGCCAGCAGCTTACTAGCGGGAGCAGGAGGTACGCAGTATTTT.

The chain recombines TRBV12-5 with TRBJ2-5, with D perhaps TRBD1 (6 bases). Trimming cost V 6 bases and J 5 bases, with 19 bases left between them. This CDR3 is built from 15 residues. Germline assignment: CDR1 LGHNT and CDR2 FRNRAP. The CDR3 coding sequence is TGTGCTAGTGGGAGGTCGGGACACCCCGGGGAGACCCAGTACTTC. The encoded protein is CASGRSGHPGETQYF.

The table lists this clonotype with many counts. The junction departs from germline at one end; a sequencing error may be responsible. This chain joins TRBV2 and TRBJ2-7; D perhaps matches TRBD2 (5 bases). This CDR3 is 13 amino acids long. Germline V lookup: CDR1 SNHLY, CDR2 FYNNEI. CDR3: CASREGSTGEQYF. The CDR3 nucleotides read TGTGCCAGCAGGGAAGGGAGTACCGGCGAGCAGTACTTC.

The gene calls are TRBV2 and TRBJ2-1, with 8 positions matching TRBD2. The CDR3 is 14 residues long. In germline, CDR1 is SNHLY, CDR2 FYNNEI. The junction had 5 bases not matched to a gene; V was cut back by 3 bases and J by 7 bases. CDR3 in amino acids: CASSEFPSGNEQFF. CDR3 bases: TGTGCCAGCAGTGAGTTCCCTAGCGGGAATGAGCAGTTCTTC.

This clonotype was counted between two and nine times. The rearrangement joins TRBV9 to TRBJ2-7, with D perhaps TRBD2 (5 bases). V lost 3 bases and J 7 bases, leaving 11 bases between the germline ends. The CDR3 is made up of 12 amino acids. Germline CDR1 and CDR2: SGDLS and YYNGEE. This CDR3 reads CASSAGSGEQYF. The CDR3 DNA follows: TGTGCCAGCAGCGCGGGGAGTGGGGAGCAGTACTTC.